The T cell receptor beta chain described here comes from a study of T cell changes during pregnancy in multiple sclerosis. Some clones are missing from TCRdb's copy, which holds only in-frame ones; the method was immunoSEQ multiplex PCR. Among about 62,000 clones listed, approximately 94% were seen once. The receptor comes from a female donor with multiple sclerosis, enrolled in a pregnancy study. This specimen consisted of CD8+ T cells from peripheral blood mononuclear cells, obtained in the second trimester of pregnancy.

The CDR3 bases are TGTGCCAGCAGCTTAGTCCCAGGGGATACGCAGTATTTT. This codes for CASSLVPGDTQYF. This rearrangement joins TRBV11-2 to TRBJ2-3; TRBD1 is a possible D gene (5 bases). V was cut by 1 base and J by 6 bases, with 8 bases left in between. This CDR3 spans 13 amino acids. The germline CDR1 and CDR2 sequences are SGHAT and FQNNGV.